A selection of T cell receptor beta chains follows, all from one sample in a study of technical replicates of blood from a few donors. Assay: immunoSEQ multiplex PCR; the TCRdb copy retains only in-frame clones and omits some. The table includes around 93,000 clones, approximately 94% detected once. The specimen was T cells isolated from PBMCs. The receptors come from a human donor in good health. CDR3s leave out the opening cysteine and the closing phenylalanine or tryptophan.

TRBV7-8	TRBJ1-2	14	ASSRTGQGAGYGYT
TRBV28	TRBJ2-7	10	ASTGHSYEQY
TRBV19	TRBJ1-2	13	ASSIGTGTGVGYT
TRBV19	TRBJ1-2	12	ASSPLEGAYGYT
TRBV25-1	TRBJ1-1	13	ASSEWGRGNTEAF
TRBV11-2	TRBJ2-3	11	ASSREFGDTQY
TRBV7-6	TRBJ1-1	16	ASSLRGRWGSGVREAF
TRBV28	TRBJ1-2	12	ASSLSGLNYGYT
TRBV13	TRBJ2-3	13	ASSFLGGSTDTQY
TRBV15	TRBJ2-2	11	ATSGLASGELF
TRBV5-8	TRBJ2-1	13	ASSQGRFSYNEQF
TRBV7-9	TRBJ1-5	13	ASSRTGLAGQPQH
TRBV9	TRBJ2-3	15	ASSVVPTGPSTDTQY
TRBV28	TRBJ2-1	14	ASILRGWTGGNEQF
TRBV7-6	TRBJ1-1	13	ASSFMDRANTEAF
TRBV18	TRBJ2-3	12	ASSLRLAPDTQY
TRBV19	TRBJ2-3	17	ASSISASGTRSSTDTQY
TRBV7-2	TRBJ2-7	13	ASSPTGERSHEQY
TRBV7-2	TRBJ1-2	15	ASSQDAGTAFNYGYT
TRBV9	TRBJ2-2	15	ASSEAMTGTFTGELF
TRBV4-1	TRBJ2-3	13	ASSQTSGRVDTQY
TRBV11-2	TRBJ2-1	14	ASSLPSLYSYNEQF
TRBV29-1	TRBJ1-2	10	SVGDRNYGYT
TRBV7-5	TRBJ1-2	13	VRSPQQGWNYGYT
TRBV7-3	TRBJ1-2	14	ASSPQRLGQGGGYT
TRBV5-6	TRBJ2-7	12	ASSFARFGGEQY
TRBV18	TRBJ2-7	17	ASSPLGGLAGGFANEQY
TRBV7-3	TRBJ2-1	12	ASSLEPLRGEQF
TRBV9	TRBJ2-7	11	ASSVESAHEQY
TRBV7-9	TRBJ2-3	13	ASKVAGGSTDTQY
TRBV6-5	TRBJ2-7	13	ASSPGTSTLYEQY
TRBV5-6	TRBJ1-4	12	ASSLTGINEKLF
TRBV11-2	TRBJ2-3	16	ASSFSASSLSSTDTQY
TRBV7-3	TRBJ2-3	14	ASSLRTSGSADTQY
TRBV9	TRBJ2-7	13	ASSVGLARSYEQY
TRBV6-5	TRBJ2-5	12	ASRLAGQVGTQY
TRBV6-5	TRBJ1-1	12	ASSLGQTNTEAF
TRBV27	TRBJ2-7	12	ASSPGTSGYEQY
TRBV6-1	TRBJ2-1	13	ASSELVAGYNEQF
TRBV5-8	TRBJ2-7	13	ASSLALGQLYEQY
TRBV5-6	TRBJ2-7	12	ASSSTSGTYEQY
TRBV6-5	TRBJ2-5	13	ASSPPGLAEETQY
TRBV4-1	TRBJ1-1	13	ASSQDQGSNTEAF
TRBV27	TRBJ1-4	14	ASSLFQGRSNEKLF
TRBV2	TRBJ1-4	13	ASSPMGQGSEKLF
TRBV7-2	TRBJ2-5	15	ASSLGGWAGAQETQY
TRBV10-3	TRBJ2-2	13	AISEEQGSYGELF
TRBV27	TRBJ1-5	12	ASSRDRGRQPQH
TRBV28	TRBJ2-7	15	ASSGRTSGRNSYEQY
TRBV6-5	TRBJ2-3	13	ASSYSEAVTDTQY
TRBV7-8	TRBJ2-2	11	ASSPYSAGELF
TRBV19	TRBJ2-1	12	ASSMGVSYNEQF
TRBV10-3	TRBJ2-1	12	AIAREERYDEQF
TRBV11-2	TRBJ2-1	14	ASSFRAGGHYNEQF
TRBV11-3	TRBJ2-1	15	ASSLVGLAGGRNEQF
TRBV7-8	TRBJ1-5	11	ASSGGLSQPQH
TRBV18	TRBJ1-5	13	ASSPTGTLDQPQH
TRBV5-4	TRBJ2-3	14	ASSPNSGKGTDTQY